These 17 T cell receptor beta chains originate from one sample sequenced in a study of Ad26.COV2.S vaccination and SARS-CoV-2 variants. Clones were sequenced by immunoSEQ multiplex PCR, and TCRdb holds only the in-frame ones, with some missing. The repertoire holds 240,000 or so clones, roughly 88% seen once, with 9.5% to 12% in the top ten. Treatment here: some 19 received Ad26.COV2.S at low or high dose, single or two shots; 5 received placebo; per-sample allocation not given. Samples came from day 63 after the first vaccine or placebo injection. Sequences were derived from peripheral blood, sampled in a trial of Ad26.COV2.S vaccine versus placebo. The origin of the receptors is a person between 18 and 65 years old who received the Ad26.COV2.S COVID-19 vaccine or a placebo.

The chain couples TRBV6-2 or TRBV6-3 to TRBJ2-1, with 10 bases that match TRBD1. The CDR3 spans 16 residues. Germline loops: CDR1 MNHEY, CDR2 SVGEGT. J lost 5 bases, V lost 6 bases, and 10 bases had no gene match. As DNA, the CDR3 is TGTGCCAGCAGCTCCCACCGGGACAGGGGTCACAATGAGCAGTTCTTC. Amino acids: CASSSHRDRGHNEQFF.

For this clone: One end of the junction varies from germline; a read error may be responsible. The rearrangement links TRBV7-7 to TRBJ2-1, with 9 bases that match TRBD2. The CDR3 has 17 residues. Germline assignment: CDR1 SSHAT and CDR2 FNYEAQ (reference sequence). CDR3 nucleotide sequence: TGTGCTAGCAGCGCCGGTATTAGCGGGAGCTCCTACAATGAGCAGTTCTTC. This codes for CASSAGISGSSYNEQFF.

The chain has TRBV7-2 and TRBJ2-5; TRBD2 matches at 13 bases. The CDR3 runs 16 residues. The junction had 1 base not matched to a gene; V was cut back by 2 bases and J by 1 base. Germline CDR1 SGHTA, CDR2 FQGNSA. The CDR3 is CASSLRTSGGQETQYF. DNA for the CDR3: TGTGCCAGCAGCTTAAGGACTAGCGGGGGCCAAGAGACCCAGTACTTC.

This chain connects TRBV28 to TRBJ1-6; D gene uncertain. The CDR3 extends over 15 amino acids. Germline V gene sequence: CDR1 MDHEN, CDR2 SYDVKM. V was trimmed by 6 bases and J by 8 bases, leaving 17 bases between them. CDR3 sequence reads: CASSPFTSLYSPLHF. The CDR3 region has the DNA TGTGCCAGCAGCCCCTTTACTTCCTTGTATTCACCCCTCCACTTT.

This rearrangement joins TRBV15 to TRBJ1-6, with D uncertain. This CDR3 contains 12 residues. V lost 4 bases and J 10 bases, leaving 8 bases between the germline ends. Germline V lookup: CDR1 LNHNV, CDR2 YYDKDF (reference sequence). The CDR3 protein is CATSIGESPLHF. The CDR3 DNA follows: TGTGCCACCAGCATAGGAGAATCACCCCTCCACTTT.

The chain carries TRBV11-1 and TRBJ2-7; 11 nucleotides align to TRBD1. Germline-derived CDR1 and CDR2 are SGHAT and FQDESV (reference sequence). The CDR3 has 15 residues. The trim removed 5 bases at V and 3 bases at J, leaving 6 bases unmatched. The CDR3 nucleotides are TGTGCCAGCAGCCTCGGGACAGGGGGAAACTACGAGCAGTACTTC. It encodes CASSLGTGGNYEQYF.

J is TRBJ1-2 and V is TRBV5-1, with 8 bases fitting TRBD1. The CDR3 is 15 residues long. Per germline, CDR1 SGHRS and CDR2 YFSETQ. The junction had 5 bases not matched to a gene; V was cut back by 0 bases and J by 4 bases. The CDR3 protein is CASSLDGQGPYGYTF. In DNA, the CDR3 is TGCGCCAGCAGCTTGGACGGACAGGGTCCCTATGGCTACACCTTC.

This rearrangement joins TRBV4-3 to TRBJ2-1; the D gene is possibly TRBD2 (7 bases). Germline-derived CDR1 and CDR2 are LGHNA and YSLEER. The CDR3 totals 18 residues. V lost 1 base, J lost 0 bases, and 16 bases lay in between. CDR3 sequence (DNA): TGCGCCAGCAGCCAAGGGGCGGGCGGGGGCCCCTCCTACAATGAGCAGTTCTTC. Translating it yields CASSQGAGGGPSYNEQFF.

The V and J genes are TRBV24-1 and TRBJ2-1; weak D call: TRBD1 (5 bases). This CDR3 region has 13 residues. CDR1 is KGHDR and CDR2 is SFDVKD in the germline V gene. Between the trimmed V and J ends, which lost 3 bases and 10 bases, there was a span of 12 bases. CDR3 region: CATSDNVDREQFF. The CDR3, as DNA: TGTGCCACCAGTGATAACGTCGACAGAGAGCAGTTCTTC.

The chain joins TRBV5-1 to TRBJ1-5; tentative D call: TRBD1 (6 bases). The CDR3 length is 15 residues. V lost 0 bases, J lost 8 bases, and 15 bases lay in between. CDR1 is SGHRS and CDR2 is YFSETQ in the germline V gene. The CDR3 DNA reads as TGCGCCAGCAGCTTGGGCAGGGGCGCCACGGAGCCCCAGCATTTT. This translates into CASSLGRGATEPQHF.

The rearrangement links TRBV6-4 to TRBJ2-2, with 7 bases that match TRBD1. Per germline, CDR1 MRHNA and CDR2 SNTAGT. The V segment lost 4 bases and the J segment 0 bases; nucleotides outside the gene matches: 5. CDR3 length: 16 amino acids. The CDR3 bases are TGTGCCAGCAGTGTTCGGACAGGCGCGAACACCGGGGAGCTGTTTTTT. Protein product: CASSVRTGANTGELFF.

This chain joins TRBV6-4 and TRBJ2-4; D is undetermined. The CDR3 is 19 residues long. The germline V gene has CDR1 MRHNA and CDR2 SNTAGT. With 2 bases removed from V and 2 bases from J, the gap between germline ends came to 22 bases. In DNA, the CDR3 is TGTGCCAGCAGTGACGTCCTCAGGTCGGCAGGTATCTCCAAAAACATTCAGTACTTC. The encoded protein is CASSDVLRSAGISKNIQYF.

This chain links TRBV27 with TRBJ1-5; D perhaps matches TRBD1 (6 bases). The germline gives CDR1 MNHEY, CDR2 SMNVEV (reference sequence). This CDR3 is built from 14 residues. V gave up 5 bases and J gave up 5 bases, with 13 bases separating them. The CDR3 region is CASSPRGRDQPQHF. The CDR3 DNA reads as TGTGCCAGCAGTCCCAGGGGAAGGGATCAGCCCCAGCATTTT.

J is TRBJ1-4 and V is TRBV3-1 (or the pseudogene TRBV3-2), with D unresolved. Trimming stripped 4 bases from V and 7 bases from J, with 16 bases between. The CDR3 is made up of 15 amino acids. Germline V gene lookup returns CDR1 LGHDT and CDR2 YNNKEL (reference sequence). The CDR3 sequence is CASSPRAPDSEKLFF. The CDR3 nucleotides read TGTGCCAGCAGCCCACGGGCCCCCGATAGTGAAAAACTGTTTTTT.

Only a few counts were recorded for this clone. CDR3 DNA sequence: TGTGCCAGCAGCGTAGAGGGCCTCACTGAAGCTTTCTTT. Protein: CASSVEGLTEAFF. This sequence joins TRBV9 and TRBJ1-1; D remains ambiguous. This CDR3 has 13 residues. Per germline, CDR1 SGDLS and CDR2 YYNGEE. Trimming cost V 0 bases and J 4 bases, with 7 bases left between them.

This clone was picked up one time. The chain uses TRBV6-6 and TRBJ1-2, with 7 positions matching TRBD1. The CDR3 loop spans 15 amino acids. Germline lookup yields CDR1 MNHNY and CDR2 SVGAGI (reference sequence). J was trimmed by 6 bases and V by 2 bases; bases with no gene match: 9. CDR3 in DNA: TGTGCCAGCAGTTACGAGGACAGGAGGGCGGATGGCTACACCTTC. As protein: CASSYEDRRADGYTF.

This chain uses TRBV7-8 with TRBJ1-6; no definite D call. The CDR3 is made up of 14 amino acids. Looked up from germline, CDR1 is SGHVS and CDR2 is FQNEAQ. Trimming removed 1 base from V and 8 bases from J, with 9 bases in between. CDR3 loop: CASSLVGDYSPLHF. The CDR3 DNA reads as TGTGCCAGCAGCTTAGTGGGAGATTATTCACCCCTCCACTTT. Using reference TRBV7-8 and TRBJ1-6 for the parts outside the CDR3, the full variable domain is GAGVSQSPRYKVAKRGQDVALRCDPISGHVSLFWYQQALGQGPEFLTYFQNEAQLDKSGLPSDRFFAERPEGSVSTLKIQRTQQEDSAVYLCASSLVGDYSPLHFGNGTRLTVT.